The T cell receptor beta chain described here comes from a study of T-cell reconstitution after alpha-beta-depleted transplantation in children. The CDR3 consists of 16 residues. The V gene's germline CDR1 is KGHSH and CDR2 LQKENI. The ends were cut back, 0 bases at V and 2 bases at J, with 13 bases in the middle. Researchers prepared the TCRbeta library using unique molecular identifiers, the study reports. TCRdb recomputed calls from the PCR reads with MiXCR, one row per CDR3 protein. The table has approximately 980,000 distinct CDR3 sequences, about 31% seen once. The sequencing used PBMCs, mostly from graft donor cells, collected 360 days after TCRalphabeta/CD19-depleted stem cell transplant. This sequence originates from a boy younger than two who had a stem cell transplant for SCID, so the T cells may come from the graft donor. J is TRBJ2-5 and V is TRBV18, with D possibly being TRBD1 (5 bases). The CDR3 loop reads CASSPPNQGRQETQYF. CDR3 sequence (DNA): TGTGCCAGCTCACCACCGAATCAGGGTCGTCAAGAGACCCAGTACTTC. Using reference TRBV18 and TRBJ2-5 for the parts outside the CDR3, the full variable domain is NAGVMQNPRHLVRRRGQEARLRCSPMKGHSHVYWYRQLPEEGLKFMVYLQKENIIDESGMPKERFSAEFPKEGPSILRIQQVVRGDSAAYFCASSPPNQGRQETQYFGPGTRLLVL.